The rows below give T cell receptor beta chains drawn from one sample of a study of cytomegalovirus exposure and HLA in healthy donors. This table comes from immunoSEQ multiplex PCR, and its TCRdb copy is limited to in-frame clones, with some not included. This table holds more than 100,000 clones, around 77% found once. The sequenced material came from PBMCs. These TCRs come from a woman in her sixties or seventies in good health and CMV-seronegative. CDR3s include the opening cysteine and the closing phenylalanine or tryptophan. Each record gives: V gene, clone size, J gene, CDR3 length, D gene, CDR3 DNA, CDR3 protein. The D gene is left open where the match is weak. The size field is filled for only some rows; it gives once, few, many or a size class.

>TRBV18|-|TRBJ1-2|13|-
TGTGCCAGCTCACCAGGTCAGGGTGCCGGCTACACCTTC
CASSPGQGAGYTF
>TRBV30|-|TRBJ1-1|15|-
TGTGCCTGGAGGGGAGCTGGCAGGGGCATCTCTGAAGCTTTCTTT
CAWRGAGRGISEAFF
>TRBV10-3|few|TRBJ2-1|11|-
TGTGCCATCAGCGTAGACAATGAGCAGTTCTTC
CAISVDNEQFF
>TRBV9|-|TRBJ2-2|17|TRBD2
TGTGCCAGCAGCGCTGCTAGCGGGACTATGAACACCGGGGAGCTGTTTTTT
CASSAASGTMNTGELFF
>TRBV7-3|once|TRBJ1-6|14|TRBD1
TGTGCCAGCAGCTTGGGACAGGGAGATTCACCCCTCCACTTT
CASSLGQGDSPLHF
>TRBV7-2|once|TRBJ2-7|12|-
TGTGCCAGCAGTCCCGGCTCCTACGAGCAGTACTTC
CASSPGSYEQYF
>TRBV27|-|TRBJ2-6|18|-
TGTGCCAGCAGTTTGGGAGGTACTGGGGTCTCTGGGGCCAACGTCCTGACTTTC
CASSLGGTGVSGANVLTF
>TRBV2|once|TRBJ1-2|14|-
TGTGCCAGCACCCCGGGAGTATCTAACTATGGCTACACCTTC
CASTPGVSNYGYTF
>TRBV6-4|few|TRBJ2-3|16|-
TGTGCCAGAAAGGGGGTGGGTCGGGTGGTCACAGATACGCAGTATTTT
CARKGVGRVVTDTQYF
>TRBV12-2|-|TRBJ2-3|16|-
TGTGCAAGTCGCCAGGGACTAGCGGGAGGGATAGATACGCAGTATTTT
CASRQGLAGGIDTQYF
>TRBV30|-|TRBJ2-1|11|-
TGTGCCTGGACAGGGTACAATGAGCAGTTCTTC
CAWTGYNEQFF
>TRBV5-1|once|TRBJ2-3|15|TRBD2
TGCGCCAGCAGCCCCCCTAGCGGGGAAACAGATACGCAGTATTTT
CASSPPSGETDTQYF
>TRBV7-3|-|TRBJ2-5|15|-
TGTGCCAGCAGCCATTTTGGGGGGATCGAGGAGACCCAGTACTTC
CASSHFGGIEETQYF
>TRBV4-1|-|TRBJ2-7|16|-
TGCGCCAGCAGCCAGGCCGGGACATCAGTCTTCTACGAGCAGTACTTC
CASSQAGTSVFYEQYF
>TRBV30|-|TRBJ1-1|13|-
TGTGCCTGGAGTCTAGGGGAGAACACTGAAGCTTTCTTT
CAWSLGENTEAFF
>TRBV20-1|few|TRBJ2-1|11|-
TGCAGTGCTAGTAGGCGGAATGAGCAGTTCTTC
CSASRRNEQFF
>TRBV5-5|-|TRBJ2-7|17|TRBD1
TGTGCCAGCAGCTTGGTGGGACAGGCGAAATTCTCCTACGAGCAGTACTTC
CASSLVGQAKFSYEQYF
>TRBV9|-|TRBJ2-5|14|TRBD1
TGTGCCAGCAGCGCAGGGACAGTTCAAGAGACCCAGTACTTC
CASSAGTVQETQYF
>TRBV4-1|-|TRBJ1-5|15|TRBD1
TGCGCCAGCAGCCCACAAACAGGGGTCGGTCAGCCCCAGCATTTT
CASSPQTGVGQPQHF
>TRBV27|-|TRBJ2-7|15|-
TGTGCCAGCAGCCTAAACCGGGACACCTACTACGAGCAGTACTTC
CASSLNRDTYYEQYF
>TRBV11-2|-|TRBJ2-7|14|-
TGTGCCAGCAGCTTAGGGGGAGGCTCGTACGAGCAGTACTTC
CASSLGGGSYEQYF
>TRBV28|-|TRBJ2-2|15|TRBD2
TGTGCCAGCACCCTCGGGGGGGCTGGTTCCGGGGAGCTGTTTTTT
CASTLGGAGSGELFF
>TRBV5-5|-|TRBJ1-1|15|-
TGTGCCAGCAGCTTGTTAAGGGGGGGTGGCACTGAAGCTTTCTTT
CASSLLRGGGTEAFF
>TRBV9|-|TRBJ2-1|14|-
TGTGCCAGCAGCCACGGAGGGGATTACAATGAGCAGTTCTTC
CASSHGGDYNEQFF
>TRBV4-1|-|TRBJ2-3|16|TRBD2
TGCGCCAGCAGCCGGGGGGGACTAGTCTCGGGAGGGGCGCAGTATTTT
CASSRGGLVSGGAQYF
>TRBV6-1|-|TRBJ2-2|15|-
TGTGCCAGCCACTGGGGAGGAAGGGGCACCGGGGAGCTGTTTTTT
CASHWGGRGTGELFF
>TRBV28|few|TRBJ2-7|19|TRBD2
TGTGCCAGCAGATCATCGGGACTAGCGGGGGGGAAGACCGCCTACGAGCAGTACTTC
CASRSSGLAGGKTAYEQYF
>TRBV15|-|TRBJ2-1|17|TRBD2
TGTGCCACCAGCAGAGAGGGGGGACTAGCGTACGGCAATGAGCAGTTCTTC
CATSREGGLAYGNEQFF
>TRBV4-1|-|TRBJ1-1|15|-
TGCGCCAGCAGCCAAGAAGCGGGCAGGGACACTGAAGCTTTCTTT
CASSQEAGRDTEAFF
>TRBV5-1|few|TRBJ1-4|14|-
TGCGCCAGCAGCCCCAGGGGAACTAATGAAAAACTGTTTTTT
CASSPRGTNEKLFF
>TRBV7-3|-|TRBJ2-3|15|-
TGTGCCAGCAGCTTACCGCTGGGAGATACAGATACGCAGTATTTT
CASSLPLGDTDTQYF
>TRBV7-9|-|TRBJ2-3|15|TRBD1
TGTGCCAGCAGCCAGGGGGACAGGGAAGAAGATACGCAGTATTTT
CASSQGDREEDTQYF
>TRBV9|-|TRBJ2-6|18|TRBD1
TGTGCCAGCAGCGCCGAGACAGGGAGCCGCTCTGGGGCCAACGTCCTGACTTTC
CASSAETGSRSGANVLTF
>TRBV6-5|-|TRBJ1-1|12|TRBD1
TGTGCCAGCAGCTCCAGACAGGGTGCAGCTTTCTTT
CASSSRQGAAFF
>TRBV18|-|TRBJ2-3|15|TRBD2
TGTGCCAGCTCACCTTATCCAATAGCGGGGGATACGCAGTATTTT
CASSPYPIAGDTQYF
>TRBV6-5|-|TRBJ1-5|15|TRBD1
TGTGCCAGCAGTTACGACAGGGGAGGGGGTCAGCCCCAGCATTTT
CASSYDRGGGQPQHF
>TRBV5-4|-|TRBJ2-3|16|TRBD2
TGTGCCAGCAGCACCCCTAGCGGGGGGGCACAAGATACGCAGTATTTT
CASSTPSGGAQDTQYF
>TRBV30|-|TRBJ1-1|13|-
TGTGCCTGGAGATCCACAATGAACACTGAAGCTTTCTTT
CAWRSTMNTEAFF
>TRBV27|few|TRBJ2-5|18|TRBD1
TGTGCCAGCCCTTTAGGGGGACGGACAGGTATACACCAAGAGACCCAGTACTTC
CASPLGGRTGIHQETQYF
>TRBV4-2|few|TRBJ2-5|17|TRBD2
TGTGCCAGCAGCCAAGATCTGGCGGGGGGTAACTCTGAGACCCAGTACTTC
CASSQDLAGGNSETQYF
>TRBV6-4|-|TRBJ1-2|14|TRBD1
TGTGCCAGCAGTGACGACAGGGGGCTAGGTGGCTACACCTTC
CASSDDRGLGGYTF
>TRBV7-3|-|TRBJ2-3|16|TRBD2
TGTGCCAGCAGCAAAGGGACTAGCGTCTCCACAGATACGCAGTATTTT
CASSKGTSVSTDTQYF
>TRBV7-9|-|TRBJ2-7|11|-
TGTGCCAGCAGCTTAACAGGGGAGCAGTACTTC
CASSLTGEQYF
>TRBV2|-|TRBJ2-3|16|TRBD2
TGTGCCAGCAGTAGGACTAGCGGGGGGGTAACAGATACGCAGTATTTT
CASSRTSGGVTDTQYF
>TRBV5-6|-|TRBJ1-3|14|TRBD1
TGTGCCAGCAGCCCGGGACAGGGAGGAGACACCATATATTTT
CASSPGQGGDTIYF
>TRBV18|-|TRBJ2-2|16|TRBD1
TGTGCCAGCTCACCACCGGGACAGGGGAACACCGGGGAGCTGTTTTTT
CASSPPGQGNTGELFF
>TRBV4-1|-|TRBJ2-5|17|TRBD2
TGCGCCAGCAGCCCGACTAGCGGGGGGGGGTACCAAGAGACCCAGTACTTC
CASSPTSGGGYQETQYF
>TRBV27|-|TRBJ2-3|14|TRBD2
TGTGCCAGCAGTTTAGCCGGGGGGAAAGATACGCAGTATTTT
CASSLAGGKDTQYF
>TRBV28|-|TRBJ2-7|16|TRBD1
TGTGCCAGCAGTTCTCCCGGGACAGGGGGCCTTGTCGAGCAGTACTTC
CASSSPGTGGLVEQYF
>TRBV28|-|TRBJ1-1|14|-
TGTGCCAGCAGGGCCGGGGGGTGGACCACTGAAGCTTTCTTT
CASRAGGWTTEAFF
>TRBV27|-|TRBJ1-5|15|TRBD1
TGTGCCAGCAGTCCACTCGACAGGGCCAATCAGCCCCAGCATTTT
CASSPLDRANQPQHF
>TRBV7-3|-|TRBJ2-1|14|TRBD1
TGTGCCAGCAGCTTGGGTGACAGGGGGAATGAGCAGTTCTTC
CASSLGDRGNEQFF
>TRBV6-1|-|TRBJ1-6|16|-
TGTGCCAGCAGTGAACAAGGGACTTACAATAATTCACCCCTCCACTTT
CASSEQGTYNNSPLHF
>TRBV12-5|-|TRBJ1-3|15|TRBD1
TGTGCTACCGAAGTTTGGGACAGGGAGGGGAACACCATATATTTT
CATEVWDREGNTIYF
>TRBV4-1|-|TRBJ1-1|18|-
TGCGCCAGCAGCCGAAGTCAATGGCGGGGGAATTGGTTCACTGAAGCTTTCTTT
CASSRSQWRGNWFTEAFF